This T cell receptor beta chain came from a study of blood T cell repertoires in COVID-19. Study in general: Samples representing acute and convalescent COVID-19 were sourced from the United States, Italy and Spain. T cells, B-cell-depleted T cells, or PBMCs provided the cDNA or gDNA that served as material.

This table comes from immunoSEQ multiplex PCR, and its TCRdb copy is limited to in-frame clones, with some not included. The sample has about 120,000 clones; more than 80% are singletons. CDR3 size: 15 residues. Germline V lookup: CDR1 GTSNPN, CDR2 SVGIG (reference sequence). Trimming stripped 0 bases from V and 0 bases from J, with 9 bases between. V usage is TRBV30 and J usage is TRBJ2-1; no firm D call. This TCR was recovered from a man aged 65 to 85 with active or convalescent COVID-19. Sequencing was performed on peripheral blood. DNA of the CDR3: TGTGCCTGGAGTGTACCAGGCGCCTCCTACAATGAGCAGTTCTTC. The encoded protein is CAWSVPGASYNEQFF.